A single sample is the source of the 30 T cell receptor beta chains below, sequenced in a study of OX40 agonist ivuxolimab in advanced cancers. TCRdb keeps only in-frame clones here, not all; method: immunoSEQ multiplex PCR. The sample records about 53,000 clones, 70% to 85% being singletons. Sequencing was performed on CD4+ or CD8+ T cells sorted from blood, taken in a trial of the OX40 agonist ivuxolimab. These receptors originate from an adult with an advanced solid tumor such as melanoma, head and neck, liver or kidney cancer.

The V and J genes are TRBV2 and TRBJ2-6, with D uncertain. Deletions cut 6 bases from V and 4 bases from J, with 4 bases between. This CDR3 contains 12 residues. The germline V gene has CDR1 SNHLY and CDR2 FYNNEI. The CDR3 DNA sequence: TGTGCCAGCAGGGCAGGGGCCAACGTCCTGACTTTC. It encodes CASRAGANVLTF.

V is TRBV6-1 and J is TRBJ2-1, with D possibly matching TRBD1 (8 bases). V lost 7 bases, J lost 9 bases, and 16 bases lay in between. CDR1 and CDR2 from the germline V gene are MNHNS and SASEGT. This CDR3 has 13 amino acids. The CDR3 DNA reads TGTGCCAGCACCTTGGACAGGGAGGGTGAGCAGTTCTTC. Translating it yields CASTLDREGEQFF.

V gene TRBV5-3 combines with J gene TRBJ1-2; possible D gene TRBD1, 5 bases. TRBV5-3 is filed as an ORF, its function uncertain. This CDR3 has 15 amino acids. Trimming cost V 4 bases and J 0 bases, with 13 bases left between them. CDR3 nucleotides: TGTGCCAGAAGCGCGACAGTGCTAGCTAACTATGGCTACACCTTC. It specifies CARSATVLANYGYTF.

In this sample, this clone turned up once. CDR3: CASSPPLGQGIYPLNEQFF. The CDR3 DNA follows: TGTGCCAGCTCACCACCCTTAGGTCAGGGGATTTACCCCCTCAATGAGCAGTTCTTC. V and J are TRBV18 and TRBJ2-1, with D tentatively TRBD1 (6 bases). Germline V CDR1 and CDR2: KGHSH, LQKENI. The length of the CDR3 is 19 residues. V lost 0 bases and J 6 bases, leaving 24 bases between the germline ends. Based on the CDR3 plus reference TRBV18 and TRBJ2-1, the full variable domain is NAGVMQNPRHLVRRRGQEARLRCSPMKGHSHVYWYRQLPEEGLKFMVYLQKENIIDESGMPKERFSAEFPKEGPSILRIQQVVRGDSAAYFCASSPPLGQGIYPLNEQFFGPGTRLTVL.

This chain joins TRBV11-2 and TRBJ2-1; 7 positions match TRBD1. Trimming removed 5 bases from V and 4 bases from J; junction bases left unmatched: 11. The germline CDR1 and CDR2 sequences are SGHAT and FQNNGV. The CDR3 covers 16 residues. In DNA, the CDR3 is TGTGCCAGCAGCACAAGGGGGCCTCGTGTGTACAATGAGCAGTTCTTC. Protein: CASSTRGPRVYNEQFF.

In its sample, this clone was seen a few times. V gene TRBV7-2 combines with J gene TRBJ2-5; D might be TRBD2 (5 bases). The germline CDR1 and CDR2 sequences are SGHTA and FQGNSA. Trimming stripped 5 bases from V and 3 bases from J, with 13 bases between. The CDR3 extends over 14 amino acids. The CDR3 sequence: CASSPRGREETQYF. The CDR3 nucleotides are TGTGCCAGCAGCCCCCGCGGGCGGGAAGAGACCCAGTACTTC.

This clone showed up just a few times. This chain links TRBV15 with TRBJ2-1, with TRBD2 matching over 9 bases. The CDR3 is 16 amino acids. The germline CDR1 and CDR2 sequences are LNHNV and YYDKDF (reference sequence). V lost 3 bases, J lost 6 bases, and 9 bases stayed unmatched. The CDR3 is CATSRGSGGQFNEQFF. CDR3 DNA sequence: TGTGCCACCAGCAGGGGAAGCGGGGGGCAATTCAATGAGCAGTTCTTC.

The chain employs TRBV29-1 and TRBJ1-1, with D perhaps TRBD1 (5 bases). Germline V gives CDR1 SQVTM, CDR2 ANQGSEA. The CDR3 spans 12 residues. V was cut by 7 bases and J by 3 bases, with 12 bases left in between. DNA of the CDR3: TGCAGCGGGGAGGGACGGTACACTGAAGCTTTCTTT. It translates to CSGEGRYTEAFF.

The chain has TRBV28 and TRBJ1-5; TRBD1 is a possible D gene (6 bases). The CDR3 has 14 residues. Germline V gene sequence: CDR1 MDHEN, CDR2 SYDVKM. Trimming took off 6 bases at V and 2 bases at J, with 11 bases between the two ends. CDR3 amino acids: CASSLRQGNQPQHF. The CDR3 nucleotides read TGTGCCAGCAGCCTCCGACAGGGCAATCAGCCCCAGCATTTT.

This clone came up a few times. An end of the junction differs from the germline gene, which may be a read error. Here the CDR3 DNA reads TGTGCTAGCAGCTTGGATAGGTCTAAGACCCAGTACTTC. Residues: CASSLDRSKTQYF. This chain links TRBV7-7 with TRBJ2-5; D gene ambiguous. This CDR3 spans 13 amino acids. Germline V gives CDR1 SSHAT, CDR2 FNYEAQ (reference sequence).

The gene calls are TRBV6-6 and TRBJ2-7; D possibly corresponds to TRBD1 (5 bases). Trimming left V 6 bases short and J 4 bases short, with 10 bases between. The CDR3 has 12 amino acids. Germline CDR1 reads MNHNY; CDR2 reads SVGAGI (reference sequence). The DNA for the CDR3 is TGTGCCAGCAGACCGACAGAGTACGAGCAGTACTTC. This encodes CASRPTEYEQYF.

V and J are TRBV27 and TRBJ1-1; weak D call: TRBD1 (6 bases). The ends were cut back, 5 bases at V and 5 bases at J, with 24 bases in the middle. The CDR3 extends over 17 amino acids. Germline V gene lookup returns CDR1 MNHEY and CDR2 SMNVEV (reference sequence). Here the CDR3 DNA reads TGTGCCAGCAGTGTAACAGGGTGGGGGATCTCGAGAACTGAAGCTTTCTTT. Translation: CASSVTGWGISRTEAFF.

The rearrangement links TRBV4-1 to TRBJ2-1, with D possibly matching TRBD1 (6 bases). The length of the CDR3 is 16 residues. The germline V gene has CDR1 MGHRA and CDR2 YSYEKL. Trimming left V 2 bases short and J 6 bases short, with 17 bases between. CDR3 sequence: CASSQLRAVRGNEQFF. CDR3 nucleotides: TGCGCCAGCAGCCAATTAAGGGCCGTCAGGGGCAATGAGCAGTTCTTC.

For the CDR3, the DNA is TGTGCCAGTGAGTTGACGATTCCGACTTGGAACACCGGGGAGCTGTTTTTT. Amino acids: CASELTIPTWNTGELFF. The chain recombines TRBV19 with TRBJ2-2; no clear D. The V and J ends lost 8 bases and 1 base respectively, with 20 bases between them. The CDR3 extends over 17 amino acids. The germline V gene has CDR1 LNHDA and CDR2 SQIVND (reference sequence).

The V gene is TRBV6-6, the J gene TRBJ1-5; D is unclear. This CDR3 is 16 amino acids long. Germline CDR1 and CDR2: MNHNY and SVGAGI (reference sequence). V lost 6 bases to trimming and J lost 7 bases, with 22 bases between them. In DNA form, the CDR3 reads TGTGCCAGCAGCCCCCTCGGGCAGGAAGAAAAACAGCCCCAGCATTTT. Encoded protein: CASSPLGQEEKQPQHF.

The V call is TRBV7-9, the J call TRBJ1-4; D unresolved. The CDR3 totals 13 residues. CDR1 is SEHNR, CDR2 FQNEAQ, per germline (reference sequence). V dropped 1 base and J dropped 5 bases, with 5 bases sitting between them. CDR3 sequence: CASSLGKNEKLFF. CDR3 bases: TGTGCCAGCAGCTTAGGGAAAAATGAAAAACTGTTTTTT.

The chain recombines TRBV11-2 with TRBJ1-2; TRBD1 matches 7 bases. Germline V gene lookup returns CDR1 SGHAT and CDR2 FQNNGV. V trimming: 3 bases; J trimming: 5 bases; junction bases outside the gene matches: 9. The CDR3 length is 15 residues. CDR3 DNA sequence: TGTGCCAGCAGCTTGGGCCGGGACAGAAGATATGGCTACACCTTC. As protein: CASSLGRDRRYGYTF. Together with reference TRBV11-2 and TRBJ1-2, the CDR3 gives the full variable domain: EAGVAQSPRYKIIEKRQSVAFWCNPISGHATLYWYQQILGQGPKLLIQFQNNGVVDDSQLPKDRFSAERLKGVDSTLKIQPAKLEDSAVYLCASSLGRDRRYGYTFGSGTRLTVV.

The chain recombines TRBV5-1 with TRBJ1-1, with 10 bases identical to TRBD1. Germline CDR1 and CDR2: SGHRS and YFSETQ. There are 15 residues in the CDR3. V lost 4 bases and J lost 3; bases outside the gene matches: 6. The CDR3 DNA follows: TGCGCCAGCAGCCCCCGACAGGGGGCGGACACTGAAGCTTTCTTT. Translation: CASSPRQGADTEAFF.

The chain couples TRBV5-6 to TRBJ2-1; D remains unclear. Germline V lookup: CDR1 SGHDT, CDR2 YYEEEE. The CDR3 totals 13 residues. V shed 6 bases and J shed 5 bases, with 12 bases lying between them. The CDR3 is CASNPLLDNEQFF. Here the CDR3 DNA reads TGTGCCAGCAACCCCTTACTCGACAATGAGCAGTTCTTC.

The chain employs TRBV27 and TRBJ2-6; TRBD1 agrees at 10 bases. The junction had 9 bases not matched to a gene; V was cut back by 3 bases and J by 1 base. CDR3 length: 19 residues. The V gene's germline CDR1 is MNHEY and CDR2 SMNVEV (reference sequence). CDR3 in amino acids: CASSFFGQGVPSGANVLTF. The CDR3 DNA is TGTGCCAGCAGTTTTTTCGGACAGGGGGTTCCGTCTGGGGCCAACGTCCTGACTTTC.

This chain uses TRBV28 with TRBJ1-2; D gene ambiguous. The CDR3 has 11 amino acids. Germline CDR1 MDHEN, CDR2 SYDVKM. V was clipped by 2 bases and J by 12 bases, with 10 bases between them. CDR3 residues: CASSLGPLHTF. The CDR3 bases are TGTGCCAGCAGTTTAGGCCCCCTCCACACCTTC.

The CDR3 bases are TGTGCCAGCAGCGGGGCCGGGGTTGGGTTCACTGAAGCTTTCTTT. This gives the protein CASSGAGVGFTEAFF. The chain uses TRBV7-8 and TRBJ1-1; weak D call: TRBD1 (5 bases). Germline assignment: CDR1 SGHVS and CDR2 FQNEAQ. Trimming shortened V by 5 bases and J by 4 bases, and 17 bases separated the two germline ends. CDR3 length: 15 amino acids. Supplemented by reference TRBV7-8 and TRBJ1-1, the full variable domain reads GAGVSQSPRYKVAKRGQDVALRCDPISGHVSLFWYQQALGQGPEFLTYFQNEAQLDKSGLPSDRFFAERPEGSVSTLKIQRTQQEDSAVYLCASSGAGVGFTEAFFGQGTRLTVV.

The chain couples TRBV6-5 to TRBJ2-5; 9 nucleotides agree with TRBD2. Germline-derived CDR1 and CDR2 are MNHEY and SVGAGI. The CDR3 is made up of 15 amino acids. The trim removed 6 bases at V and 4 bases at J, leaving 9 bases unmatched. CDR3 protein: CASRQPGLASETQYF. The CDR3, as DNA: TGTGCCAGCAGGCAACCGGGACTAGCATCAGAGACCCAGTACTTC.

The chain carries TRBV9 and TRBJ2-7, with no clear D. CDR3 length: 14 residues. Trimming cost V 0 bases and J 6 bases, with 13 bases left between them. CDR1 is SGDLS, CDR2 YYNGEE, per germline. CDR3 bases: TGTGCCAGCAGCGTAGCGGGCCGGGCTAGCGAGCAGTACTTC. It is translated as CASSVAGRASEQYF.

The chain has TRBV5-1 and TRBJ2-1; unclear D gene. The V end lost 1 base, the J end lost 7 bases, and 12 bases lay between the germline ends. The CDR3 runs to 14 residues. Per germline, CDR1 SGHRS and CDR2 YFSETQ. CDR3 coding DNA: TGCGCCAGCAGCTTGTATACAGAGAAGAATGAGCAGTTCTTC. The encoded protein is CASSLYTEKNEQFF. The whole variable domain, filled in from reference TRBV5-1 and TRBJ2-1, reads KAGVTQTPRYLIKTRGQQVTLSCSPISGHRSVSWYQQTPGQGLQFLFEYFSETQRNKGNFPGRFSGRQFSNSRSEMNVSTLELGDSALYLCASSLYTEKNEQFFGPGTRLTVL.

The rearrangement links TRBV7-6 to TRBJ2-2; D is perhaps TRBD1 (6 bases). CDR1 SGHVS and CDR2 FNYEAQ come from the germline V gene. There are 14 residues in the CDR3. V was pared by 2 bases and J by 7 bases, with 11 bases between. CDR3 region: CASSLRTEYGELFF. For the CDR3, the DNA is TGTGCCAGCAGCTTACGGACAGAATACGGGGAGCTGTTTTTT.

This clone was picked up one time. The chain uses TRBV20-1 and TRBJ2-7, with TRBD2 identical over 7 bases. After removal of 2 bases from V and 7 bases from J, the junction contained 2 bases not matched to a gene. Germline-derived CDR1 and CDR2 are DFQATT and SNEGSKA (reference sequence). This CDR3 contains 11 residues. Here the CDR3 DNA reads TGCAGTGCTAGACCGGGACTAGAGCAGTACTTC. Amino acids: CSARPGLEQYF.

Relative to its sample, this clone is medium-sized. V and J are TRBV11-3 and TRBJ2-7; possibly TRBD1 or TRBD2 for D (5 bases each). Germline V CDR1 and CDR2: SGHNT, YENEEA. Trimming shortened V by 5 bases and J by 4 bases, and 12 bases separated the two germline ends. There are 13 residues in the CDR3. The CDR3, as DNA: TGTGCCAGCAGCCGAGGGGTGGCTTACGAGCAGTACTTC. Translating gives CASSRGVAYEQYF.

J is TRBJ2-5 and V is TRBV15, with 7 bases that match TRBD2. CDR1 LNHNV and CDR2 YYDKDF come from the germline V gene (reference sequence). This CDR3 spans 13 amino acids. V lost 8 bases to trimming and J lost 2 bases; unmatched junction nucleotides: 5. The CDR3 region is CATQAGLQETQYF. CDR3 in DNA: TGTGCCACCCAAGCGGGGCTGCAAGAGACCCAGTACTTC.

This rearrangement joins TRBV7-9 to TRBJ1-2; TRBD1 matches at 9 bases. Germline CDR1 SEHNR, CDR2 FQNEAQ (reference sequence). This CDR3 contains 18 residues. J gave up 6 bases and V 6 bases, and 20 bases lay outside the gene matches. CDR3 in amino acids: CASRPGQGRTRGDDGYTF. The CDR3 DNA reads as TGTGCCAGCAGACCTGGACAGGGGCGGACGAGGGGAGATGATGGCTACACCTTC. Variable domain in full (rest from reference TRBV7-9 and TRBJ1-2): DTGVSQNPRHKITKRGQNVTFRCDPISEHNRLYWYRQTLGQGPEFLTYFQNEAQLEKSRLLSDRFSAERPKGSFSTLEIQRTEQGDSAMYLCASRPGQGRTRGDDGYTFGSGTRLTVV.